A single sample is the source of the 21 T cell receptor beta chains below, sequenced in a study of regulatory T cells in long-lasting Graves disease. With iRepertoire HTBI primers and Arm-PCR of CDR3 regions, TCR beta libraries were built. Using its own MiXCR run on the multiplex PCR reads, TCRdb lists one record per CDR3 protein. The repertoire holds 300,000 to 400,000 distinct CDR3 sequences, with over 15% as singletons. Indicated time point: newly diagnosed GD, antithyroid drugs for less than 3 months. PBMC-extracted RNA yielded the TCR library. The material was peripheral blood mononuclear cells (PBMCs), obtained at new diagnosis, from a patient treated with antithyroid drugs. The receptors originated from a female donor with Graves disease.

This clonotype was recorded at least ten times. For the CDR3, the DNA is TGTGCCAGCAGTGTACACAAGGAGACCCAGTACTTC. It translates to CASSVHKETQYF. V is TRBV2 and J is TRBJ2-5; no definite D call. V was pared by 4 bases and J by 5 bases, with 8 bases between. CDR3 length: 12 amino acids. The germline V gene has CDR1 SNHLY and CDR2 FYNNEI. The full variable domain, in which reference TRBV2 and TRBJ2-5 provide the parts outside the CDR3, is EPEVTQTPSHQVTQMGQEVILRCVPISNHLYFYWYRQILGQKVEFLVSFYNNEISEKSEIFDDQFSVERPDGSNFTLKIRSTKLEDSAMYFCASSVHKETQYFGPGTRLLVL.

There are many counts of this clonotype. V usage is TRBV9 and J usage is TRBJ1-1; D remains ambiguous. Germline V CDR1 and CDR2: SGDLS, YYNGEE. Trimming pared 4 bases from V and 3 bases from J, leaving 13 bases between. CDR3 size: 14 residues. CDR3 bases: TGTGCCAGCAGCCCAGGTCCAGAGGACACTGAAGCTTTCTTT. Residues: CASSPGPEDTEAFF.

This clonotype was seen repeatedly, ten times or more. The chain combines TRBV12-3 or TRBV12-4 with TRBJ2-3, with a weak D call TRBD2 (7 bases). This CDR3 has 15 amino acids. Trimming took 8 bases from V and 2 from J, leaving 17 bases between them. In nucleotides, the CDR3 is TGTGCCAGCTGGGAGGGTGGGGGGCTCACAGATACGCAGTATTTT. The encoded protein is CASWEGGGLTDTQYF.

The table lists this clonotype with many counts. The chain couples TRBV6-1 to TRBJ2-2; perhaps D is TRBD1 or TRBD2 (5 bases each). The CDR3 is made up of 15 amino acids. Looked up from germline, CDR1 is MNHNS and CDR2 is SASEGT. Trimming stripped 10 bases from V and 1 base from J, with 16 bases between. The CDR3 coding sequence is TGTGCCACAACTTACCGGGACCAGAACACCGGGGAGCTGTTTTTT. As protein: CATTYRDQNTGELFF.

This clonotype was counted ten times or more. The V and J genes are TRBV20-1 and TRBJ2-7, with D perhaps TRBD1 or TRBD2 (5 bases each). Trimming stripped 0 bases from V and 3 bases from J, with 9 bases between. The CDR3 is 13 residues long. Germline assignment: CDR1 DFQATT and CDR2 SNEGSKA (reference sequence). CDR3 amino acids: CSAREYGGYEQYF. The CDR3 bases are TGCAGTGCTAGAGAGTATGGGGGCTACGAGCAGTACTTC.

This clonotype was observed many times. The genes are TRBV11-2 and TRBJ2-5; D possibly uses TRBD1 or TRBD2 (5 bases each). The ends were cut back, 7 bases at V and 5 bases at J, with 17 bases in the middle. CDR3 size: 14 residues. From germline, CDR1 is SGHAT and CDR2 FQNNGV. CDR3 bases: TGTGCCAGCAACCCGCGAGGGACGACGGAGACCCAGTACTTC. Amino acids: CASNPRGTTETQYF. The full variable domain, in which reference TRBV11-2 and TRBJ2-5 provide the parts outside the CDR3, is EAGVAQSPRYKIIEKRQSVAFWCNPISGHATLYWYQQILGQGPKLLIQFQNNGVVDDSQLPKDRFSAERLKGVDSTLKIQPAKLEDSAVYLCASNPRGTTETQYFGPGTRLLVL.

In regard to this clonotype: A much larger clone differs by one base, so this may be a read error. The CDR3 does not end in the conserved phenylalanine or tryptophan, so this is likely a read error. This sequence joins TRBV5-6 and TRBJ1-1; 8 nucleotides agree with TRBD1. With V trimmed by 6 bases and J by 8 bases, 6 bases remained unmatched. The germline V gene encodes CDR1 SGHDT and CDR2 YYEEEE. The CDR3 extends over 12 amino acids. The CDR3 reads CASTWRDREAFL. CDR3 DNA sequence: TGTGCCAGCACTTGGCGGGACAGGGAAGCTTTCCTT.

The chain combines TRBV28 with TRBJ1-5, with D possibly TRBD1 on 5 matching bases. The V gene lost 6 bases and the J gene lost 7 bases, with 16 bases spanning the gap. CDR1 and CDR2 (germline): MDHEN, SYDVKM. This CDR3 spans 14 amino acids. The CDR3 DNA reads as TGTGCCAGCAGCGGATCAGGGTCATCGCAGCCCCAGCATTTT. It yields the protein CASSGSGSSQPQHF.

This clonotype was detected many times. The CDR3 reads CASSEVGQETQYF. The CDR3 bases are TGTGCCAGCAGTGAAGTAGGGCAAGAGACCCAGTACTTC. The chain carries TRBV2 and TRBJ2-5; D ambiguous. This CDR3 has 13 amino acids. Between the trimmed V and J ends, which lost 1 base and 2 bases, there was a span of 5 bases. Germline V CDR1 and CDR2: SNHLY, FYNNEI. The complete variable domain, with remaining parts taken from reference TRBV2 and TRBJ2-5, reads EPEVTQTPSHQVTQMGQEVILRCVPISNHLYFYWYRQILGQKVEFLVSFYNNEISEKSEIFDDQFSVERPDGSNFTLKIRSTKLEDSAMYFCASSEVGQETQYFGPGTRLLVL.

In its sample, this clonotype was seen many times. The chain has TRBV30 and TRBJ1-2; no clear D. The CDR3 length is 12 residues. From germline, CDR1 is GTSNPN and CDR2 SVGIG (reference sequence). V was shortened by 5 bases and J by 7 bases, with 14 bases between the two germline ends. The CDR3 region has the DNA TGTGCCTGGGAGTCTTTTGTAAGTGGCTACACCTTC. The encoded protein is CAWESFVSGYTF.

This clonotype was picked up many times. The CDR3 DNA follows: TGTGCCAGCAGCTTGGAGGTTAGGAGGGTGGCCTACAATGAGCAGTTCTTC. Amino acid sequence: CASSLEVRRVAYNEQFF. This chain uses TRBV5-6 with TRBJ2-1, with a tentative D call TRBD2 (6 bases). In germline, CDR1 is SGHDT, CDR2 YYEEEE. Trimming cost V 0 bases and J 2 bases, with 15 bases left between them. This CDR3 has 17 amino acids. The full variable domain, in which reference TRBV5-6 and TRBJ2-1 provide the parts outside the CDR3, is DAGVTQSPTHLIKTRGQQVTLRCSPKSGHDTVSWYQQALGQGPQFIFQYYEEEERQRGNFPDRFSGHQFPNYSSELNVNALLLGDSALYLCASSLEVRRVAYNEQFFGPGTRLTVL.

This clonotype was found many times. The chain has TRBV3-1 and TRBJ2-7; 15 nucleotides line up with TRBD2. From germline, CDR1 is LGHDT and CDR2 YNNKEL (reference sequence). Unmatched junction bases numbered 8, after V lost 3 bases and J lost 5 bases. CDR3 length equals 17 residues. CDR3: CASSQGLAGGLRNEQYF. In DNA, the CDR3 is TGTGCCAGCAGCCAGGGACTAGCGGGAGGTCTTAGGAACGAGCAGTACTTC.

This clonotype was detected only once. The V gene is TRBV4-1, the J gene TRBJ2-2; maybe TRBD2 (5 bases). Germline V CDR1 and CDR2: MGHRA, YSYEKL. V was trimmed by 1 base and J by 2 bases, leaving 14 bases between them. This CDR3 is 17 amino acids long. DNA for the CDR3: TGCGCCAGCAGCCAAGGAAGCGGCCACGGAAACACCGGGGAGCTGTTTTTT. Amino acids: CASSQGSGHGNTGELFF.

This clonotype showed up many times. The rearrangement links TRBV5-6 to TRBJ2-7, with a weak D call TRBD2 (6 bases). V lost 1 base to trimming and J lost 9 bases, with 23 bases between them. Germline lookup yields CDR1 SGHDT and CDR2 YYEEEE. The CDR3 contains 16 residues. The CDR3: CASSLLRNGISGGQYF. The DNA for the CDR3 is TGTGCCAGCAGCTTGTTACGGAATGGGATTAGCGGCGGGCAGTACTTC.

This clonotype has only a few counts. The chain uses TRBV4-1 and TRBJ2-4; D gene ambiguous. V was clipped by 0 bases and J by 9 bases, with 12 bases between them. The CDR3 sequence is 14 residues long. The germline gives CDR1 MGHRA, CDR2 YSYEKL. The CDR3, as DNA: TGCGCCAGCAGCCAAGAGGGTATCCGAAGCATTCAGTACTTC. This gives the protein CASSQEGIRSIQYF.

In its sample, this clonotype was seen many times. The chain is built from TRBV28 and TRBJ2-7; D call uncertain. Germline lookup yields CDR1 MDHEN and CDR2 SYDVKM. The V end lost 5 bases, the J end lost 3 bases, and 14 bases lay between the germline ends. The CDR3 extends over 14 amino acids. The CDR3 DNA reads TGTGCCAGCAGTCCACCCTATAGCAGCTACGAGCAGTACTTC. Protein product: CASSPPYSSYEQYF.

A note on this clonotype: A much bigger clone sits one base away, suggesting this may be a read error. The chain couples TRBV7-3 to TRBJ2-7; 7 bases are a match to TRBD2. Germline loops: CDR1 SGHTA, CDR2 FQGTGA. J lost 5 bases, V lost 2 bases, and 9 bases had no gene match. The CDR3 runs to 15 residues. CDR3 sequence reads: CASSLGGEGLDEQYF. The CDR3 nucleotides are TGTGCCAGCAGCTTAGGGGGGGAGGGCCTTGACGAGCAGTACTTC.

CDR3 in amino acids: CSASSWTSGRFYEQYF. The CDR3 DNA reads as TGCAGTGCTAGCTCCTGGACTAGCGGGAGATTCTACGAGCAGTACTTC. The chain couples TRBV20-1 to TRBJ2-7; TRBD2 agrees at 13 bases. The CDR3 is made up of 16 amino acids. Germline V gene lookup returns CDR1 DFQATT and CDR2 SNEGSKA (reference sequence). Trimming took 3 bases from V and 3 from J; bases not matched to a gene: 8.

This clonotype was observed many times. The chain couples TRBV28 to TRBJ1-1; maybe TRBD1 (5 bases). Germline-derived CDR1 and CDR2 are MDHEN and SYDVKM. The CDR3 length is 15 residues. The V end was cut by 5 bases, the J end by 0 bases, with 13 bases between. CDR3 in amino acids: CASSTGTGMNTEAFF. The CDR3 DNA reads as TGTGCCAGCAGTACTGGGACGGGCATGAACACTGAAGCTTTCTTT.

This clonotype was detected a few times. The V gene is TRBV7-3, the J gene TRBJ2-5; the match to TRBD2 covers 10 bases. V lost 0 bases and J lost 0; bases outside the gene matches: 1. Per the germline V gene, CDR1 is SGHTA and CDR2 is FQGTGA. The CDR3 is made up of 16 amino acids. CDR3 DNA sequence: TGTGCCAGCAGCTTAACGGGACTAGCGTACCAAGAGACCCAGTACTTC. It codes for CASSLTGLAYQETQYF.

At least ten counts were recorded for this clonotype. CDR3: CASSPGTSNYGYTF. The CDR3 DNA reads as TGTGCCAGCTCACCCGGGACATCGAACTATGGCTACACCTTC. The chain carries TRBV3-1 and TRBJ1-2, with D possibly TRBD1 on 6 matching bases. The CDR3 runs to 14 residues. The germline V and J ends were trimmed by 8 bases and 2 bases, with 15 bases remaining between them. Germline V CDR1 and CDR2: LGHDT, YNNKEL (reference sequence).